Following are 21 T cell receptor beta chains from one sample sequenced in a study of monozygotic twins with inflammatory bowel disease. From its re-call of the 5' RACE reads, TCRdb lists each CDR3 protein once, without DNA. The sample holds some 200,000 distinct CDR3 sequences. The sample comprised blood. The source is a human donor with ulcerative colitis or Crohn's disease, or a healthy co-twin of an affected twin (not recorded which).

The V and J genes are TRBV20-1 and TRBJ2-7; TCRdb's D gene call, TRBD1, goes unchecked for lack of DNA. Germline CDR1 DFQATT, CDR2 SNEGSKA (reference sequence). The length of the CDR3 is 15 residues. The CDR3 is CSARDQRDTYYEQYF.

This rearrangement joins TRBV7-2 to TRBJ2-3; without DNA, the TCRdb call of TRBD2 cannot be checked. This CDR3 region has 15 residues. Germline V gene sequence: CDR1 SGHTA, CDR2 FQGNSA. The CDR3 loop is CASSSLAGVPDTQYF.

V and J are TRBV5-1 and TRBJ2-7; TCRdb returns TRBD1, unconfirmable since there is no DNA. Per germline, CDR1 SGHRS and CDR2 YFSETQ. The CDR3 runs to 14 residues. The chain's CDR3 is CASSPRESSYEQYF.

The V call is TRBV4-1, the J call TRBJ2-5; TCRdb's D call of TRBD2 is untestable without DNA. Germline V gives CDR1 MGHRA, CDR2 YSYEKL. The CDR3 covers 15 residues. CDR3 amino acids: CASAHLAGAQETQYF.

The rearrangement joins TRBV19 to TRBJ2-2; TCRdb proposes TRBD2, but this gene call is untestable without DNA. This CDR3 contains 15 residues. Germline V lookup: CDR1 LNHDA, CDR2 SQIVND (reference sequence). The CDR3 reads CASSEQGRNTGELFF.

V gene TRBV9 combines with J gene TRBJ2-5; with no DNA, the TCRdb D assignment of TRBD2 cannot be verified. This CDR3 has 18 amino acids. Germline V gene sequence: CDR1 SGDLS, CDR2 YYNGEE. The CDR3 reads CASSVEFGEGEGQETQYF.

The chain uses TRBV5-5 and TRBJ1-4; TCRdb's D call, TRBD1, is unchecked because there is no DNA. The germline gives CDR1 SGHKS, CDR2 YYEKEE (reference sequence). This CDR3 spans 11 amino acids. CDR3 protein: CASSLPGPLFF.

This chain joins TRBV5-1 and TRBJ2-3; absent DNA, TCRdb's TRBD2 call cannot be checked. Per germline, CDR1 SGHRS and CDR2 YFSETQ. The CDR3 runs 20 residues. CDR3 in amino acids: CASSPSQTGASGTSPVTQYF.

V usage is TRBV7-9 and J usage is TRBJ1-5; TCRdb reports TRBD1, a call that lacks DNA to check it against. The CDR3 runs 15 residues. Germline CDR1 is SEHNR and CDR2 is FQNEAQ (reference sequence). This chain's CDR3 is CASSSQGLGGQPQHF.

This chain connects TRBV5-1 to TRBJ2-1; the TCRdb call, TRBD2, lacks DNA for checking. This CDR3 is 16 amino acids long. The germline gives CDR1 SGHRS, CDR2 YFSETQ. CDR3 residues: CASSPTTSGGYNEQFF.

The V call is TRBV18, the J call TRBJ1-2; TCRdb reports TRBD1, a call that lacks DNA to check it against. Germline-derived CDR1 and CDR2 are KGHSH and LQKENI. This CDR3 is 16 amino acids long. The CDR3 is CASSPPTGPREDGYTF. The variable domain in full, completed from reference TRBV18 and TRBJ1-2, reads NAGVMQNPRHLVRRRGQEARLRCSPMKGHSHVYWYRQLPEEGLKFMVYLQKENIIDESGMPKERFSAEFPKEGPSILRIQQVVRGDSAAYFCASSPPTGPREDGYTFGSGTRLTVV.

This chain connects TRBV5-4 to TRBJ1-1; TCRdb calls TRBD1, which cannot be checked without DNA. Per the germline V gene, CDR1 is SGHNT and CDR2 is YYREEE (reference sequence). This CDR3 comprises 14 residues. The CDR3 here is CASSLVGGYTEAFF.

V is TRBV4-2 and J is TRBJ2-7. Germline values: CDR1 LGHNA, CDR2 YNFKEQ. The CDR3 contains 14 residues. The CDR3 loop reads CASSQGLGIYEQYF.

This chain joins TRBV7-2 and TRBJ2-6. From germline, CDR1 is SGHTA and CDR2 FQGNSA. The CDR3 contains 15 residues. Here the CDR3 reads CASSLLGSGANVLTF. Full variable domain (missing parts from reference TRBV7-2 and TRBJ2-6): GAGVSQSPSNKVTEKGKDVELRCDPISGHTALYWYRQSLGQGLEFLIYFQGNSAPDKSGLPSDRFSAERTGGSVSTLTIQRTQQEDSAVYLCASSLLGSGANVLTFGAGSRLTVL.

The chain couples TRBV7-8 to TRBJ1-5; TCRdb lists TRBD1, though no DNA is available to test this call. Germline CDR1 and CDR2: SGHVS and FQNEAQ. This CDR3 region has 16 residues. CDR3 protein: CASSLESGSINQPQHF. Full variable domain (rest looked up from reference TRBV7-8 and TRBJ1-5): GAGVSQSPRYKVAKRGQDVALRCDPISGHVSLFWYQQALGQGPEFLTYFQNEAQLDKSGLPSDRFFAERPEGSVSTLKIQRTQQEDSAVYLCASSLESGSINQPQHFGDGTRLSIL.

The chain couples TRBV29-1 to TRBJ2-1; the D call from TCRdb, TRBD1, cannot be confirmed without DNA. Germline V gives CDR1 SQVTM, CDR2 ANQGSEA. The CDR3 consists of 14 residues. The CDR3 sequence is CSVVSGGGGLWQFF.

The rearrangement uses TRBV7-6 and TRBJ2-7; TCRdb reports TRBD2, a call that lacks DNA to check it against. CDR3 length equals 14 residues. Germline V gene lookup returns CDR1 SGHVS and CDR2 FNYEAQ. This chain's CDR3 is CASSFAGRKYEQYF.

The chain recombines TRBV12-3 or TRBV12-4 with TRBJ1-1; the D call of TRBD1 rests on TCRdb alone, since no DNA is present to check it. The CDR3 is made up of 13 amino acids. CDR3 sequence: CASSPGGYPEAFF.

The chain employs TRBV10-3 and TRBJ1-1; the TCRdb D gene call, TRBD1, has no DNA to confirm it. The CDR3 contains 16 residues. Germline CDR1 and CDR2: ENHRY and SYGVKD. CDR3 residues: CAISEGGGHLNTEAFF.

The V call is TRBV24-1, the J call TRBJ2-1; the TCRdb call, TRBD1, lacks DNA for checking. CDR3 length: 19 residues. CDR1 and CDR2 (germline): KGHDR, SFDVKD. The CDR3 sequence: CATSDLPGERDRGYNEQFF.

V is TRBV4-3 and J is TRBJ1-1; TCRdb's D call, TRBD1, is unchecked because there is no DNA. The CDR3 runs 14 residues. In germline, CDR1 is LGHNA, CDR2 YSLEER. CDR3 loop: CASSQGQGGPEAFF.